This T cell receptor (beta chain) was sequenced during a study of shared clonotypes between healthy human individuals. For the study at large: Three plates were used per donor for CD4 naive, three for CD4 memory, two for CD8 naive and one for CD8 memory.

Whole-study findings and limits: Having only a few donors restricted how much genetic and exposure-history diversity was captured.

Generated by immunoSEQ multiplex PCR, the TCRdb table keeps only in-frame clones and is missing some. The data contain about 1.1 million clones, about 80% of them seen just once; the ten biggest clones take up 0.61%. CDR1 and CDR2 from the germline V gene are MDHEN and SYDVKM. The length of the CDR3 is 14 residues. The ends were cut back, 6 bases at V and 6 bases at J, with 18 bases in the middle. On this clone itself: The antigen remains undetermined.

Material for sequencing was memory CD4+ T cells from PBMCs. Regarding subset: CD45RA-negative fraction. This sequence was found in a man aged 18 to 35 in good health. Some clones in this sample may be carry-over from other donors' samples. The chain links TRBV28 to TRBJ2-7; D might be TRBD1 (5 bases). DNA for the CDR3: TGTGCCAGCAGGTCCCCTGGGGCAGTCGGCGAGCAGTACTTC. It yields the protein CASRSPGAVGEQYF.